The clone carrying this T cell receptor beta chain appeared once. The CDR3 length is 15 residues. Germline V CDR1 and CDR2: GTSNPN, SVGIG (reference sequence). Trimming took 0 bases from V and 7 from J; bases not matched to a gene: 5. With random hexamers, reverse transcription was performed on about 0.45 to 1 ug of RNA. TCRdb re-called the immunoSEQ multiplex PCR reads with MiXCR, one entry per CDR3 protein. The data hold approximately 130,000 distinct CDR3 sequences, with around 91% observed a single time. The data are from a study of CD8 T cells in Susac syndrome. V usage is TRBV30 and J usage is TRBJ2-1; 11 positions match TRBD2. The source is a human donor with multiple sclerosis. Sequencing was performed on CD8+ T cells from PBMCs. CDR3 residues: CAWSVLAGVDNEQFF. DNA of the CDR3: TGTGCCTGGAGTGTACTAGCGGGAGTGGATAATGAGCAGTTCTTC.